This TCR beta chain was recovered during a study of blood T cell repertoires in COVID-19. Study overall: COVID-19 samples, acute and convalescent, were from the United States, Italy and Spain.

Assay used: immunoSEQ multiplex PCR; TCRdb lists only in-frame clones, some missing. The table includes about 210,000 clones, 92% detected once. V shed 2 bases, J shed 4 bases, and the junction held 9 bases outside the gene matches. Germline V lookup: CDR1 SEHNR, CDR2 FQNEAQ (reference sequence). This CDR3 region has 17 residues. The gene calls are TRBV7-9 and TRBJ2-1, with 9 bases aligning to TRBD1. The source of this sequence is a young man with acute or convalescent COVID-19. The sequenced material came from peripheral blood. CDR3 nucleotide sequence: TGTGCCAGCAGCTTAAGGGGGGTGGGACAGGGATACAATGAGCAGTTCTTC. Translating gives CASSLRGVGQGYNEQFF.